The clone carrying this T cell receptor beta chain was observed a single time. Generated by immunoSEQ multiplex PCR, the TCRdb table keeps only in-frame clones and is missing some. The sample lists about 230,000 clones; 85% were seen once. Per the germline V gene, CDR1 is MNHEY and CDR2 is SMNVEV (reference sequence). This CDR3 region has 13 residues. V lost 6 bases, J lost 7 bases, and 2 bases stayed unmatched. The data were taken from a study of blood T cell repertoires in COVID-19. This receptor was obtained from a middle-aged man with COVID-19, enrolled during active disease. The chain uses TRBV27 and TRBJ1-6, with 8 bases aligning to TRBD1. The source material was peripheral blood. For the CDR3, the DNA is TGTGCCAGCAGGACAGGGGTGAATTCACCCCTCCACTTT. It codes for CASRTGVNSPLHF.